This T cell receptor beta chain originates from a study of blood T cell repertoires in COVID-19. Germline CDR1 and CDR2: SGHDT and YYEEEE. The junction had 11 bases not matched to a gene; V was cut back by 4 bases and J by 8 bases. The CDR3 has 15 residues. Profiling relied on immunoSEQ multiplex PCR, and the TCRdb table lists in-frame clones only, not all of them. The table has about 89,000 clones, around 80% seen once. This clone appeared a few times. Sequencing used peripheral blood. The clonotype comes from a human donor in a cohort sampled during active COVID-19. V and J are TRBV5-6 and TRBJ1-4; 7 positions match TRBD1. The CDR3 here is CASSPQGIVGEKLFF. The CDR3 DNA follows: TGTGCCAGCAGCCCACAGGGGATTGTGGGCGAAAAACTGTTTTTT.